The 25 T cell receptor beta chains in this list originate from one sample, sequenced in a study of T cells in Graves' hyperthyroidism and ophthalmopathy. TCR beta CDR3 regions were amplified from RNA. TCR CDR3 regions were first amplified by RT-PCR with HTBI primers. TCRdb fed the multiplex PCR reads into MiXCR, producing one record per CDR3 protein. This table holds roughly 500,000 distinct CDR3 sequences, roughly 50% found once. What was sequenced was peripheral blood or thyroid tissue (not recorded which). These receptors all stem from an adult woman with Graves' disease, either hyperthyroidism or ophthalmopathy (not recorded which).

On this clonotype itself: One junction end disagrees with the germline gene, perhaps due to a read error. The gene calls are TRBV10-3 and TRBJ2-7; 10 bases are a match to TRBD1. The CDR3 has 13 residues. The germline V gene encodes CDR1 ENHRY and CDR2 SYGVKD. The DNA of the CDR3 is TGTGCCGTCAGGGACAGGGGAATGTGGGAGCAGTACTTC. This gives the protein CAVRDRGMWEQYF.

The CDR3 loop is CASSSGLAAYEQYF. The CDR3 coding sequence is TGCGCCAGCAGCTCGGGACTAGCGGCTTACGAGCAGTACTTC. The chain recombines TRBV5-1 with TRBJ2-7; 11 bases match TRBD2. Germline CDR1 reads SGHRS; CDR2 reads YFSETQ. The V and J ends lost 3 bases and 4 bases, in that order; junction bases with no gene match: 3. The CDR3 consists of 14 residues.

This chain links TRBV24-1 with TRBJ2-5; possibly TRBD2 for D (6 bases). The CDR3 contains 14 residues. V lost 6 bases and J lost 4, with 14 bases in between. Looked up from germline, CDR1 is KGHDR and CDR2 is SFDVKD. CDR3 bases: TGTGCCACCAGTAGGGCGGGATGGCGAGAGACCCAGTACTTC. Its protein is CATSRAGWRETQYF.

This rearrangement joins TRBV12-3 or TRBV12-4 to TRBJ2-7, with TRBD2 as a possible D gene (6 bases). V gave up 9 bases and J gave up 3 bases, with 30 bases separating them. The CDR3 spans 18 residues. The CDR3 spells CASSPTERRGQNIYEQYF. CDR3 nucleotides: TGTGCCAGTAGTCCCACCGAGAGGCGGGGTCAGAATATCTACGAGCAGTACTTC.

This clonotype was seen repeatedly, ten times or more. V is TRBV20-1 and J is TRBJ2-2, with 11 nucleotides matching TRBD2. Germline CDR1 reads DFQATT; CDR2 reads SNEGSKA (reference sequence). This CDR3 comprises 14 residues. Trimming took 5 bases from V and 5 from J; bases not matched to a gene: 4. The DNA for the CDR3 is TGCAGTGCTTTAGCGGGAGGGCCTACCGGGGAGCTGTTTTTT. It specifies CSALAGGPTGELFF.

The rearrangement uses TRBV19 and TRBJ1-2, with D tentatively TRBD1 (5 bases). CDR3 size: 14 residues. From germline, CDR1 is LNHDA and CDR2 SQIVND (reference sequence). V gave up 8 bases and J gave up 8 bases, with 21 bases separating them. DNA for the CDR3: TGTGCCAGTTCTACACCACTGGGGCGAGACGGCTACACCTTC. It translates to CASSTPLGRDGYTF.

There are many counts of this clonotype. The rearrangement links TRBV3-1 to TRBJ2-2; D remains ambiguous. V lost 0 bases and J 2 bases, leaving 1 base between the germline ends. The length of the CDR3 is 13 residues. Germline V gene sequence: CDR1 LGHDT, CDR2 YNNKEL (reference sequence). CDR3 nucleotide sequence: TGTGCCAGCAGCCAAGAAAACACCGGGGAGCTGTTTTTT. Amino acids: CASSQENTGELFF.

This clonotype came up a few times. V is TRBV25-1 and J is TRBJ2-5; 11 bases align to TRBD1. V trimming: 4 bases; J trimming: 5 bases; junction bases outside the gene matches: 12. Germline V gene sequence: CDR1 MGHDK, CDR2 SYGVNS. The CDR3 runs to 17 residues. The CDR3 reads CASSAHPGTGGLETQYF. CDR3 nucleotides: TGTGCCAGCAGTGCGCACCCCGGGACAGGGGGATTGGAGACCCAGTACTTC.

The rearrangement joins TRBV9 to TRBJ2-7, with D possibly matching TRBD2 (6 bases). The germline CDR1 and CDR2 sequences are SGDLS and YYNGEE. CDR3 length: 18 amino acids. V was trimmed by 0 bases and J by 3 bases, leaving 22 bases between them. The CDR3, as DNA: TGTGCCAGCAGCGTAGGGCCCGGGGCCCCCGGGACTCACTACGAGCAGTACTTC. This gives the protein CASSVGPGAPGTHYEQYF.

This clonotype was picked up many times. This rearrangement joins TRBV20-1 to TRBJ2-3, with no clear D. CDR3 length equals 14 residues. The V end was cut by 1 base, the J end by 0 bases, with 8 bases between. CDR1 is DFQATT, CDR2 SNEGSKA, per germline (reference sequence). The CDR3 region is CSARALLSTDTQYF. CDR3 bases: TGCAGTGCTAGAGCACTTCTGAGCACAGATACGCAGTATTTT.

In its sample, this clonotype was seen a few times. This may arise from a read error, as a much more abundant clone is one base away. The chain's CDR3 is CASRVSASNQPQHF. The DNA of the CDR3 is TGTGCCAGCAGGGTTTCGGCAAGCAATCAGCCCCAGCATTTT. V and J are TRBV2 and TRBJ1-5; no firm D call. Germline CDR1 and CDR2: SNHLY and FYNNEI. The CDR3 sequence is 14 residues long. V lost 6 bases, J lost 1 base, and 10 bases lay in between.

This clonotype was observed a single time. A read error may account for a junction end that differs from germline. The genes are TRBV7-3 and TRBJ1-2; the D is unclear. Germline CDR1 reads SGHTA; CDR2 reads FQGTGA. This CDR3 spans 15 amino acids. The CDR3 DNA reads as TGCGCCAGCAGCCAAGAGATTATAACCTACTATGGCTACACCTTC. This encodes CASSQEIITYYGYTF.

This clonotype was counted between two and nine times. The chain couples TRBV29-1 to TRBJ2-7, with 10 bases fitting TRBD2. The CDR3 has 12 amino acids. V was pared by 2 bases and J by 6 bases, with 1 base of the junction left unmatched. CDR1 and CDR2 (germline): SQVTM, ANQGSEA. This CDR3 reads CSVETSGTEQYF. CDR3 DNA sequence: TGCAGCGTTGAAACTAGCGGGACCGAGCAGTACTTC.

This clonotype was seen only a few times. This sequence joins TRBV10-3 and TRBJ1-1, with D uncertain. Germline lookup yields CDR1 ENHRY and CDR2 SYGVKD. The CDR3 extends over 14 amino acids. The germline V and J ends were trimmed by 10 bases and 1 base, with 16 bases remaining between them. Written as DNA, the CDR3 is TGTGCCACCTCCGAACAAGGCCAGAACACTGAAGCTTTCTTT. As protein: CATSEQGQNTEAFF.

J is TRBJ1-5 and V is TRBV5-1; TRBD1 might be the D (5 bases). Germline CDR1 SGHRS, CDR2 YFSETQ. CDR3 length: 14 amino acids. The V end lost 2 bases, the J end lost 13 bases, and 19 bases lay between the germline ends. CDR3 in DNA: TGCGCCAGCAGCTTCGGGGCCAAGGGTGGTCATCAGCATTTT. Protein product: CASSFGAKGGHQHF.

The V gene is TRBV4-3, the J gene TRBJ2-2; D gene uncertain. The V end lost 0 bases, the J end lost 5 bases, and 13 bases lay between the germline ends. The germline V gene encodes CDR1 LGHNA and CDR2 YSLEER. There are 16 residues in the CDR3. CDR3 sequence: CASSQDKGSMTGELFF. The CDR3 nucleotides read TGCGCCAGCAGCCAAGATAAGGGTTCGATGACCGGGGAGCTGTTTTTT.

This clonotype came up a few times. The gene calls are TRBV28 and TRBJ2-7; tentative D call: TRBD1 (6 bases). This CDR3 is built from 14 residues. V was trimmed by 0 bases and J by 5 bases, leaving 11 bases between them. Germline V CDR1 and CDR2: MDHEN, SYDVKM. The CDR3 is CASSLWQGSHEQYF. The CDR3 DNA sequence: TGTGCCAGCAGTTTATGGCAGGGGAGCCACGAGCAGTACTTC.

This clonotype was detected only once. This chain joins TRBV5-1 and TRBJ2-3, with D uncertain. The V gene's germline CDR1 is SGHRS and CDR2 YFSETQ. V shed 4 bases and J shed 2 bases, with 8 bases lying between them. The CDR3 contains 13 residues. Written as DNA, the CDR3 is TGCGCCAGCAGCGACCCTTCCACAGATACGCAGTATTTT. Translating it yields CASSDPSTDTQYF.

This clonotype was seen many times. The V call is TRBV6-6, the J call TRBJ1-5; TRBD1 matches 7 bases. This CDR3 contains 15 residues. V was pared by 6 bases and J by 3 bases, with 8 bases of the junction left unmatched. CDR1 MNHNY and CDR2 SVGAGI come from the germline V gene (reference sequence). The CDR3 protein is CASSLTGAINQPQHF. CDR3 coding DNA: TGTGCCAGCAGCCTAACAGGGGCGATCAATCAGCCCCAGCATTTT.

This clonotype was seen repeatedly, ten times or more. The gene calls are TRBV6-1 and TRBJ1-1, with D unresolved. This CDR3 spans 13 amino acids. In germline, CDR1 is MNHNS, CDR2 SASEGT. The V end lost 4 bases, the J end lost 1 base, and 7 bases lay between the germline ends. CDR3 coding DNA: TGTGCCAGCAGTGGTACGGAGAACACTGAAGCTTTCTTT. It encodes CASSGTENTEAFF.

This clonotype showed up many times. The gene calls are TRBV15 and TRBJ2-5, with D possibly being TRBD1 or TRBD2 (6 bases each). V lost 3 bases and J lost 5, with 16 bases in between. This CDR3 contains 15 residues. The germline V gene has CDR1 LNHNV and CDR2 YYDKDF (reference sequence). CDR3 region: CATSSRGRGRETQYF. For the CDR3, the DNA is TGTGCCACCAGCAGTCGGGGACGGGGGCGGGAGACCCAGTACTTC.

V usage is TRBV29-1 and J usage is TRBJ1-4; no reliable D call. V shed 8 bases and J shed 3 bases, with 10 bases lying between them. The CDR3 loop spans 12 amino acids. The V gene's germline CDR1 is SQVTM and CDR2 ANQGSEA. Here the CDR3 reads CSPTRPNEKLFF. The DNA of the CDR3 is TGCAGCCCAACACGTCCTAATGAAAAACTGTTTTTT.

The chain links TRBV7-2 to TRBJ2-7; D not certain. V was pared by 1 base and J by 2 bases, with 12 bases between. CDR1 is SGHTA, CDR2 FQGNSA, per germline. The CDR3 covers 15 residues. CDR3 residues: CASSLGGITTYEQYF. DNA for the CDR3: TGTGCCAGCAGCTTAGGGGGAATTACGACCTACGAGCAGTACTTC.

The rearrangement uses TRBV29-1 and TRBJ2-7, with D unresolved. The germline gives CDR1 SQVTM, CDR2 ANQGSEA. Trimming stripped 4 bases from V and 0 bases from J, with 10 bases between. The CDR3 runs 13 residues. CDR3 protein: CSVVLLGSYEQYF. CDR3 DNA: TGCAGCGTTGTCCTGCTAGGCTCCTACGAGCAGTACTTC.

This sequence joins TRBV5-1 and TRBJ1-3; tentatively, D is TRBD1 (5 bases). Per germline, CDR1 SGHRS and CDR2 YFSETQ. The V and J ends lost 8 bases and 8 bases respectively, with 26 bases between them. This CDR3 is 16 amino acids long. The CDR3 here is CASGVTGTVYGYTIYF. The DNA for the CDR3 is TGCGCCAGTGGCGTGACCGGGACTGTCTATGGCTACACCATATATTTT.